The clone carrying this T cell receptor beta chain has just a few counts. This sample is part of a study of T-cell reconstitution after alpha-beta-depleted transplantation in children. This sample's TCRbeta library carried unique molecular identifier barcodes. TCRdb called the PCR reads again in MiXCR, with one record for every CDR3 protein. The sample lists hundreds of thousands of distinct CDR3 sequences, roughly 17% occurring once. Germline V gene data show CDR1 as ENHRY and CDR2 as SYGVKD. This CDR3 has 16 residues. V gave up 3 bases and J gave up 4 bases; unmatched junction bases: 9. The source material was PBMCs from the stem cell graft donor, sampled from the stem cell graft. The sequence was obtained from a human donor who donated a stem cell graft to a child with acute myeloid leukemia. This chain links TRBV10-3 with TRBJ2-3, with 8 bases aligning to TRBD1. The CDR3 spells CAISDPDRGWADTQYF. CDR3 sequence (DNA): TGTGCCATCAGTGACCCCGACAGGGGATGGGCAGATACGCAGTATTTT.